The entry that follows covers one TCR beta chain sequence. The CDR3 runs to 16 residues. Germline V gives CDR1 LNHNV, CDR2 YYDKDF (reference sequence). V dropped 6 bases and J dropped 3; count of bases not matched to a gene: 10. These data belong to a study of T-cell memory formation after mild COVID-19. One entry per CDR3 protein results from TCRdb running MiXCR on the 5' RACE reads. The sample holds hundreds of thousands of distinct CDR3 sequences, more than 15% seen once. What was sequenced was PBMCs or a T cell subset sorted from them (not recorded which). V usage is TRBV15 and J usage is TRBJ2-2; TRBD2 agrees at 7 bases. The receptor's source is an adult woman who had mild COVID-19 (a few samples of this study predate the infection). Cell type and time point are not known. The CDR3 reads CATSTGREPHTGELFF. CDR3 DNA sequence: TGTGCCACCAGTACGGGGCGGGAGCCACACACCGGGGAGCTGTTTTTT. The full variable domain, with the rest looked up from reference TRBV15 and TRBJ2-2, is DAMVIQNPRYQVTQFGKPVTLSCSQTLNHNVMYWYQQKSSQAPKLLFHYYDKDFNNEADTPDNFQSRRPNTSFCFLDIRSPGLGDTAMYLCATSTGREPHTGELFFGEGSRLTVL.